This T cell receptor (beta chain) comes out of a study of blood T cell repertoires in COVID-19. The wider study: T cells, B-cell-depleted T cells, or PBMCs provided the cDNA or gDNA that served as material.

TCRdb's copy holds only in-frame clones and misses some; the assay was immunoSEQ multiplex PCR. Of over 200,000 clones in the sample, 87% are singletons; the top ten hold around 10%. The CDR3 has 15 amino acids. The trim removed 2 bases at V and 11 bases at J, leaving 11 bases unmatched. Looked up from germline, CDR1 is MNHEY and CDR2 is SVGAGI. This chain uses TRBV6-5 with TRBJ2-5; 10 nucleotides line up with TRBD1. Sequencing was done on a sample of PBMCs or T cells enriched from blood (not recorded which). This TCR was sampled from a man in his late teens or twenties with acute COVID-19. The CDR3: CASSYTPGQGFWQYF. CDR3 bases: TGTGCCAGCAGTTACACGCCGGGACAGGGGTTTTGGCAGTACTTC.